A single sample is the source of the 22 T cell receptor beta chains below, sequenced in a study of blood T cell repertoires in COVID-19. Libraries were prepared by immunoSEQ multiplex PCR; TCRdb keeps only in-frame clonotypes and omits some of them. The sample has under 70,000 clones; roughly nine tenths are singletons. The source material was peripheral blood. The receptor source for this set is a woman between 55 and 75 years old with active or convalescent COVID-19.

The gene calls are TRBV7-3 and TRBJ1-1, with 12 bases fitting TRBD1. Germline values: CDR1 SGHTA, CDR2 FQGTGA. With V trimmed by 4 bases and J by 11 bases, 8 bases remained unmatched. The CDR3 has 14 residues. The CDR3, as DNA: TGTGCCAGCAGCTCGCCGGGACAGGGGGCTTTTGCTTTCTTT. Its protein product is CASSSPGQGAFAFF.

This clone was detected once. The CDR3 sequence: CASSYLRAGELFF. Written as DNA, the CDR3 is TGTGCCAGCAGTTACCTGAGGGCCGGGGAGCTGTTTTTT. The gene calls are TRBV6-2 or TRBV6-3 and TRBJ2-2; D is possibly TRBD2 (5 bases). CDR1 is MNHEY and CDR2 is SVGEGT in the germline V gene. Between the trimmed V and J ends, which lost 2 bases and 6 bases, there was a span of 7 bases. This CDR3 region has 13 residues.

The rearrangement links TRBV30 to TRBJ1-5; D unclear. V gave up 1 base and J gave up 4 bases, with 8 bases separating them. CDR1 GTSNPN and CDR2 SVGIG come from the germline V gene (reference sequence). The CDR3 runs 13 residues. The CDR3 here is CAWSGKENQPQHF. The CDR3 coding sequence is TGTGCCTGGAGTGGGAAGGAGAATCAGCCCCAGCATTTT.

The chain links TRBV25-1 to TRBJ2-7; D is possibly TRBD1 (5 bases). Between the trimmed V and J ends, which lost 2 bases and 5 bases, there was a span of 13 bases. From germline, CDR1 is MGHDK and CDR2 SYGVNS. The CDR3 covers 14 residues. The CDR3 loop is CASSERAGRHEQYF. The DNA of the CDR3 is TGTGCCAGCAGTGAACGGGCAGGGCGGCACGAGCAGTACTTC.

The chain recombines TRBV2 with TRBJ1-5; a weak D match, TRBD1 (6 bases). The CDR3 contains 15 residues. Germline loops: CDR1 SNHLY, CDR2 FYNNEI. Trimming removed 5 bases from V and 7 bases from J, with 18 bases in between. The CDR3 DNA reads as TGTGCCAGCAGTCCGAACCAGCAGGGGAACCAGCCCCAGCATTTT. It codes for CASSPNQQGNQPQHF. Supplemented by reference TRBV2 and TRBJ1-5, the full variable domain reads EPEVTQTPSHQVTQMGQEVILRCVPISNHLYFYWYRQILGQKVEFLVSFYNNEISEKSEIFDDQFSVERPDGSNFTLKIRSTKLEDSAMYFCASSPNQQGNQPQHFGDGTRLSIL.

With regard to this clone: One junction end does not reproduce the germline sequence, and a read error may be involved. V and J are TRBV28 and TRBJ1-2, with D maybe TRBD1 (6 bases). The CDR3 runs to 13 residues. Germline V gene data show CDR1 as MDHEN and CDR2 as SYDVKM. The CDR3 DNA reads as TGTGCCAGCAGCTTATCGGACAGCATCGGCTACACCTTC. This sequence encodes CASSLSDSIGYTF.

The chain combines TRBV7-2 with TRBJ2-3, with TRBD2 identical over 10 bases. The junction had 16 bases not matched to a gene; V was cut back by 3 bases and J by 7 bases. The CDR3 consists of 18 residues. Germline V gives CDR1 SGHTA, CDR2 FQGNSA. CDR3 sequence: CASSFRLAGDPFRNTQYF. CDR3 DNA: TGTGCCAGCAGCTTCCGGCTAGCGGGGGACCCCTTTCGAAATACGCAGTATTTT.

This clone showed up just once. The V gene is TRBV2, the J gene TRBJ2-3, with 7 bases lining up with TRBD1. The germline CDR1 and CDR2 sequences are SNHLY and FYNNEI. The CDR3 is 13 residues long. Germline trimming cut 11 bases from V and 1 base from J; bases unmatched to any gene: 6. CDR3 loop: CAAQGIRTDTQYF. The CDR3 DNA reads as TGTGCCGCACAGGGGATCCGCACAGATACGCAGTATTTT.

The rearrangement joins TRBV19 to TRBJ2-1, with 13 bases identical to TRBD2. In germline, CDR1 is LNHDA, CDR2 SQIVND (reference sequence). The CDR3 consists of 15 residues. The junction had 7 bases not matched to a gene; V was cut back by 5 bases and J by 9 bases. In DNA, the CDR3 is TGTGCCAGTAGTCAGACTAGCGGGAGGATCGGTGAGCAGTTCTTC. It specifies CASSQTSGRIGEQFF.

This clone was seen just once. V gene TRBV28 combines with J gene TRBJ1-5; TRBD1 might be the D (6 bases). The CDR3 contains 16 residues. Trimming removed 3 bases from V and 2 bases from J, with 14 bases in between. Germline V gene sequence: CDR1 MDHEN, CDR2 SYDVKM. This CDR3 reads CASSFPGVVGNQPQHF. The DNA of the CDR3 is TGTGCCAGCAGTTTCCCAGGGGTAGTGGGCAATCAGCCCCAGCATTTT. The full variable domain, rest sourced from reference TRBV28 and TRBJ1-5, is DVKVTQSSRYLVKRTGEKVFLECVQDMDHENMFWYRQDPGLGLRLIYFSYDVKMKEKGDIPEGYSVSREKKERFSLILESASTNQTSMYLCASSFPGVVGNQPQHFGDGTRLSIL.

The chain joins TRBV3-1 (or the pseudogene TRBV3-2) to TRBJ1-5; D perhaps matches TRBD1 (5 bases). The CDR3 sequence is 15 residues long. The V gene's germline CDR1 is LGHDT and CDR2 YNNKEL (reference sequence). Between the trimmed V and J ends, which lost 1 base and 7 bases, there was a span of 14 bases. The CDR3 loop is CASSQGWGRLQPQHF. CDR3 bases: TGTGCCAGCAGCCAAGGATGGGGGAGGTTGCAGCCCCAGCATTTT.

The J gene is TRBJ1-2, the V gene TRBV7-9; D gene uncertain. V lost 0 bases and J lost 1, with 9 bases in between. CDR1 and CDR2 from the germline V gene are SEHNR and FQNEAQ (reference sequence). CDR3 length: 15 residues. The CDR3 protein is CASSLASGINYGYTF. Written as DNA, the CDR3 is TGTGCCAGCAGCTTAGCGTCTGGCATTAACTATGGCTACACCTTC.

This clone appeared once. The chain recombines TRBV18 with TRBJ1-5, with D possibly TRBD1 on 6 matching bases. The CDR3 has 14 amino acids. Germline V gene data show CDR1 as KGHSH and CDR2 as LQKENI. Trimming took 3 bases from V and 5 from J, leaving 11 bases between them. The CDR3 coding sequence is TGTGCCAGCTCACCTAGGGACATCGATCAGCCCCAGCATTTT. It is translated as CASSPRDIDQPQHF.

The rearrangement links TRBV28 to TRBJ1-2; D is unclear. Germline V gene data show CDR1 as MDHEN and CDR2 as SYDVKM. V lost 7 bases to trimming and J lost 8 bases, with 14 bases between them. The CDR3 runs 12 residues. CDR3 sequence (DNA): TGTGCCAGCACGGACTTATCCGGGGGCTACACCTTC. This gives the protein CASTDLSGGYTF.

The CDR3 DNA follows: TGTGCCAGCAGTTACCAATCTGAAGCTTTCTTT. Encoded protein: CASSYQSEAFF. The V and J genes are TRBV6-5 and TRBJ1-1; D is unresolved. Trimming cost V 2 bases and J 6 bases, with 4 bases left between them. The CDR3 extends over 11 amino acids. Germline assignment: CDR1 MNHEY and CDR2 SVGAGI.

CDR3: CASSQGGGADGELFF. The CDR3 DNA sequence: TGTGCCAGCAGCCAAGGCGGGGGGGCCGACGGGGAGCTGTTTTTT. The chain has TRBV3-1 (or the pseudogene TRBV3-2) and TRBJ2-2; 9 nucleotides agree with TRBD2. The V and J ends lost 1 base and 7 bases, in that order; junction bases with no gene match: 4. CDR3 length: 15 amino acids. Germline V gene sequence: CDR1 LGHDT, CDR2 YNNKEL (reference sequence).

The chain carries TRBV9 and TRBJ2-3, with a possible D match to TRBD2 (6 bases). Per germline, CDR1 SGDLS and CDR2 YYNGEE. The CDR3 length is 13 residues. The V end was cut by 0 bases, the J end by 6 bases, with 8 bases between. CDR3 DNA: TGTGCCAGCAGCGTAGCTGGGAGGGATACGCAGTATTTT. This gives the protein CASSVAGRDTQYF.

The rearrangement joins TRBV3-1 (or the pseudogene TRBV3-2) to TRBJ1-6; 9 nucleotides line up with TRBD1. The trim removed 0 bases at V and 5 bases at J, leaving 5 bases unmatched. CDR1 and CDR2 from the germline V gene are LGHDT and YNNKEL (reference sequence). This CDR3 is built from 17 residues. CDR3: CASSQEDRDRDNSPLHF. DNA of the CDR3: TGTGCCAGCAGCCAAGAGGACCGGGACAGGGATAATTCACCCCTCCACTTT.

This rearrangement joins TRBV24-1 to TRBJ2-2, with 11 bases matching TRBD1. This CDR3 spans 15 amino acids. From germline, CDR1 is KGHDR and CDR2 SFDVKD. J was trimmed by 9 bases and V by 9 bases; bases with no gene match: 11. CDR3 sequence reads: CATQKQGQGARELFF. The CDR3 coding sequence is TGTGCCACCCAAAAACAAGGACAGGGGGCTCGGGAGCTGTTTTTT.

The chain joins TRBV24-1 to TRBJ2-3; 9 bases line up with TRBD2. The CDR3 runs 19 residues. CDR1 and CDR2 (germline): KGHDR, SFDVKD. With 0 bases clipped from V and 4 bases from J, the junction kept 13 bases outside the gene matches. In DNA, the CDR3 is TGTGCCACCAGTGATTTGCCGTTTAGTGCGGGGGGGCCCCCAGATACGCAGTATTTT. It translates to CATSDLPFSAGGPPDTQYF.

This chain joins TRBV27 and TRBJ1-5, with D perhaps TRBD1 (5 bases). Germline assignment: CDR1 MNHEY and CDR2 SMNVEV (reference sequence). The V end lost 2 bases, the J end lost 5 bases, and 13 bases lay between the germline ends. This CDR3 is 15 amino acids long. For the CDR3, the DNA is TGTGCCAGCAGTTTAGAAGGGAGGGGAGATCAGCCCCAGCATTTT. Encoded protein: CASSLEGRGDQPQHF.

The chain joins TRBV4-2 to TRBJ2-1; 9 bases agree with TRBD2. J was trimmed by 6 bases and V by 1 base; bases with no gene match: 10. Looked up from germline, CDR1 is LGHNA and CDR2 is YNFKEQ. This CDR3 has 17 amino acids. The CDR3 nucleotides read TGTGCCAGCAGCCAAGCCCTGGGAGCGGGAGGTATCAATGAGCAGTTCTTC. Its protein is CASSQALGAGGINEQFF.